This TCR beta chain is drawn from a study of regulatory T cells in long-lasting Graves disease. Library construction for TCR beta used iRepertoire HTBI primers and Arm-PCR of CDR3 regions. MiXCR, run by TCRdb on the multiplex PCR reads, gives a single entry per CDR3 protein. The sample lists 300,000 to 400,000 distinct CDR3 sequences; approximately 16% were seen once. In germline, CDR1 is DFQATT, CDR2 SNEGSKA (reference sequence). Trimming shortened V by 1 base and J by 5 bases, and 6 bases separated the two germline ends. This CDR3 is 11 amino acids long. This clonotype has just a few counts. The antigen remains unidentified. Time point here: newly diagnosed GD, antithyroid drugs for less than 3 months. From PBMCs, RNA was extracted and then used to make the TCR library. General study findings and limits: Preferential use of TRBV28, TRBJ1-2 and TRBJ2-5 was seen in persistent disease.

These records were also assigned to another study, of T cells in Graves' hyperthyroidism and ophthalmopathy.

The material was peripheral blood mononuclear cells (PBMCs), obtained at new diagnosis, from a patient treated with antithyroid drugs. This rearrangement joins TRBV20-1 to TRBJ2-7; unclear D gene. This receptor was identified in a man aged 35-49 years with Graves disease. CDR3 residues: CSARVRHEQYF. The CDR3 nucleotides are TGCAGTGCTAGAGTCCGGCACGAGCAGTACTTC.